This note documents a single TCR beta chain sequence. This specimen comes from a study of shared clonotypes between healthy human individuals. TCRdb's copy holds only in-frame clones and misses some; the assay was immunoSEQ multiplex PCR. The sample lists 2 million to 2.5 million clones; approximately 93% were seen once. Material: naive CD4+ T cells from PBMCs. Described subset: CD45RA+ positively selected. This receptor was obtained from a man aged 18 to 30 in good health. Some clones in this sample may be carry-over from other donors' samples.

In DNA, the CDR3 is TGCGCCAGCAGCCAAGCCCTCGGCGCGCTGAACACTGAAGCTTTCTTT. This sequence encodes CASSQALGALNTEAFF. The rearrangement joins TRBV4-1 to TRBJ1-1; no clear D. CDR1 and CDR2 from the germline V gene are MGHRA and YSYEKL. CDR3 length: 16 amino acids. Between the trimmed V and J ends, which lost 1 base and 0 bases, there was a span of 12 bases.